These 7 T cell receptor beta chains originate from one sample sequenced in a study of blood T cell repertoires in COVID-19. Profiled with immunoSEQ multiplex PCR; TCRdb holds only in-frame clones, not every one. The repertoire holds 150,000 to 200,000 clones, with approximately 85% as singletons. The sample consisted of peripheral blood. The source is a woman older than 75 with acute or convalescent COVID-19.

The rearrangement joins TRBV14 to TRBJ2-4, with 8 bases matching TRBD1. The CDR3 extends over 14 amino acids. Germline CDR1 reads SGHDN; CDR2 reads FVKESK. The junction had 1 base not matched to a gene; V was cut back by 1 base and J by 5 bases. The CDR3 coding sequence is TGTGCCAGCAGCCAAGCGACAGGGGAAAACATTCAGTACTTC. Protein sequence: CASSQATGENIQYF.

V is TRBV9 and J is TRBJ1-1; no clear D. Germline CDR1 is SGDLS and CDR2 is YYNGEE. The CDR3 covers 15 residues. The V gene lost 0 bases and the J gene lost 2 bases, with 11 bases spanning the gap. The CDR3 DNA sequence: TGTGCCAGCAGCGTAGCTATCAACCCAAACACTGAAGCTTTCTTT. Translating it yields CASSVAINPNTEAFF.

This clone was recorded only once. The chain recombines TRBV7-3 with TRBJ2-5; 11 bases match TRBD2. There are 15 residues in the CDR3. Per germline, CDR1 SGHTA and CDR2 FQGTGA. Trimming at V came to 2 bases and at J to 5 bases, leaving 4 bases not matched to a gene. The CDR3 region is CASSLSLAGEETQYF. The CDR3 DNA reads as TGTGCCAGCAGCTTATCACTAGCGGGAGAGGAGACCCAGTACTTC.

The J gene is TRBJ2-1, the V gene TRBV5-8, with TRBD2 matching 14 bases. The CDR3 has 19 amino acids. Losses at the gene ends were 4 bases for V and 0 bases for J; bases not matched to a gene: 9. The germline gives CDR1 SGHTS, CDR2 YDEGEE. CDR3 nucleotide sequence: TGTGCCAGCAGCCCGCCGGGACTAGCGGGAGCCGGCTCCTACAATGAGCAGTTCTTC. Translated: CASSPPGLAGAGSYNEQFF.

This chain joins TRBV10-3 and TRBJ2-7, with TRBD1 identical over 8 bases. Germline V gives CDR1 ENHRY, CDR2 SYGVKD. With 0 bases clipped from V and 6 bases from J, the junction kept 19 bases outside the gene matches. CDR3 length: 19 residues. The CDR3 sequence is CAISESLVTRTGQMGEQYF. The CDR3 DNA is TGTGCCATCAGTGAGTCGCTCGTGACCCGGACAGGGCAAATGGGCGAGCAGTACTTC.

CDR3 protein: CASGYSGGGAGNTIYF. As DNA, the CDR3 is TGTGCCAGCGGCTACTCTGGGGGAGGAGCTGGAAACACCATATATTTT. J is TRBJ1-3 and V is TRBV7-2, with TRBD1 as a possible D gene (5 bases). This CDR3 has 16 amino acids. CDR1 SGHTA and CDR2 FQGNSA come from the germline V gene. The V end was cut by 8 bases, the J end by 2 bases, with 19 bases between.

This clone was seen just once. This chain uses TRBV2 with TRBJ2-3, with 10 bases aligning to TRBD1. Trimming removed 5 bases from V and 6 bases from J; junction bases left unmatched: 5. The CDR3 extends over 14 amino acids. The germline V gene has CDR1 SNHLY and CDR2 FYNNEI. The CDR3 bases are TGTGCCAGCAGTAACGGACAGGGGGGGGATACGCAGTATTTT. Encoded protein: CASSNGQGGDTQYF.